These T cell receptor beta chains were read from a single sample in a study of blood T cell repertoires in COVID-19. Repertoires were generated with immunoSEQ multiplex PCR, while TCRdb's copy carries only in-frame clones and drops some. The sample consists of a few hundred thousand clones, around nine tenths of them appearing once. The sample consisted of peripheral blood. The receptors stem from a man between 50 and 59 years old with acute or convalescent COVID-19. Both conserved end residues are part of each CDR3. Each record gives: clone size, J gene, CDR3 length, V gene, CDR3 protein. The size entry is marked missing in some rows and otherwise reads once, few, many or a size class.

-,TRBJ2-3,17,TRBV11-3,CASSSPSSGGGTDTQYF
-,TRBJ2-5,13,TRBV12-3/TRBV12-4,CASRGQGQETQYF
-,TRBJ2-7,13,TRBV2,CASRRQGANEQYF
-,TRBJ2-3,17,TRBV29-1,CSTIPGTGVGSTDTQYF
-,TRBJ2-5,16,TRBV5-5,CASSLGGGGVRETQYF
-,TRBJ2-3,15,TRBV4-2,CASSQDGASTDTQYF
-,TRBJ1-1,14,TRBV27,CASGYRARNTEAFF
once,TRBJ1-6,14,TRBV6-4,CATIVLLTVSPLHF
-,TRBJ2-5,17,TRBV18,CASSKPPGTGRGETQYF
-,TRBJ2-7,15,TRBV4-1,CASSQGSRGAYEQYF
once,TRBJ2-7,16,TRBV5-1,CASSLDPQGATEEQYF
-,TRBJ1-1,14,TRBV10-3,CAISLRTGTTEAFF
-,TRBJ2-7,14,TRBV30,CAWGREGGTEPQYF
-,TRBJ2-2,15,TRBV11-2,CASSLDREFAGELFF
-,TRBJ1-2,15,TRBV10-2,CASSERQGAVYGYTF
-,TRBJ2-1,17,TRBV7-8,CASSLAGRGNLDNEQFF
-,TRBJ2-5,13,TRBV7-2,CASSPGQGGTQYF
-,TRBJ1-1,12,TRBV6-5,CASTETRSEAFF
-,TRBJ2-4,17,TRBV7-9,CASSSNRDRGDKNIQYF
-,TRBJ1-3,12,TRBV12-3/TRBV12-4,CASSFQANTIYF
-,TRBJ1-6,15,TRBV7-8,CASSLSFSYNSPLHF
-,TRBJ2-2,13,TRBV6-5,CASSYEYTGELFF
once,TRBJ1-6,13,TRBV18,CASSPDRASPLHF
many,TRBJ1-4,14,TRBV27,CASSMRGPNEKLFF
-,TRBJ2-7,14,TRBV5-4,CASTQDRGSYEQYF
-,TRBJ1-5,14,TRBV19,CASSGRQGRPGQHF
once,TRBJ2-1,15,TRBV4-1,CASSQLGLSYNEQFF
-,TRBJ1-2,14,TRBV11-1,CASSFGQGGYGYTF
-,TRBJ2-3,12,TRBV3-1/TRBV3-2,CASSQVSGAQYF
-,TRBJ1-2,11,TRBV20-1,CSARGSSGYTF
-,TRBJ1-1,15,TRBV19,CASSTARQGHGEAFF
few,TRBJ1-3,16,TRBV5-1,CASSLVPTGAGNTIYF
-,TRBJ1-2,11,TRBV7-9,CATDRSYGYTF
-,TRBJ2-4,16,TRBV10-3,CAIRGDDRGAKNIQYF
-,TRBJ2-5,15,TRBV3-1/TRBV3-2,CASSQESGFQETQYF